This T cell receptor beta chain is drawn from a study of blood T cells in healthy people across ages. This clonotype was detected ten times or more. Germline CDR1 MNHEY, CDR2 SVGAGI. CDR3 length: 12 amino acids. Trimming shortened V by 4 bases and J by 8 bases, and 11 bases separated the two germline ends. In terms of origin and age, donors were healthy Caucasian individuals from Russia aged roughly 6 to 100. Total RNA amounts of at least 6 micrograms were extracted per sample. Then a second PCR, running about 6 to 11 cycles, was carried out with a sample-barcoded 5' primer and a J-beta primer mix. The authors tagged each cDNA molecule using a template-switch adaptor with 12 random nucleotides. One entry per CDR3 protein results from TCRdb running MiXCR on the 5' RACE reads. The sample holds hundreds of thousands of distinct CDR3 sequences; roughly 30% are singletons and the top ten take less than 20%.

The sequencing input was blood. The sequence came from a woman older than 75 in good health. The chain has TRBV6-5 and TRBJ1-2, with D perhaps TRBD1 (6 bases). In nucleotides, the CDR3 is TGTGCCAGCAGTTCGACAGGAGGCGGCTACACCTTC. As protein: CASSSTGGGYTF.